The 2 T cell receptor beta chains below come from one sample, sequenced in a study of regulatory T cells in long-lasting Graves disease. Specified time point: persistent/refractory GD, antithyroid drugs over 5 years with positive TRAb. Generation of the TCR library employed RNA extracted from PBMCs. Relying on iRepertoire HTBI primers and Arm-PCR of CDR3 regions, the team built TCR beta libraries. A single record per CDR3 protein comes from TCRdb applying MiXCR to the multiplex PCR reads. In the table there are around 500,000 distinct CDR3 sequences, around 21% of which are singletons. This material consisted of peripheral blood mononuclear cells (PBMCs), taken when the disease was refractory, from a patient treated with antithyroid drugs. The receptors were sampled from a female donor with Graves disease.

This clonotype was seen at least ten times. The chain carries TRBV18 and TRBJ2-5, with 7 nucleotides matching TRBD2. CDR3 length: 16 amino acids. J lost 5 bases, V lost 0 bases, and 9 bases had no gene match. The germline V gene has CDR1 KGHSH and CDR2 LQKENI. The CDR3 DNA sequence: TGTGCCAGCTCACCACCCTGGGCGGGAGCGACCGAGACCCAGTACTTC. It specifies CASSPPWAGATETQYF. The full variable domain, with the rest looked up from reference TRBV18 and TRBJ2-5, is NAGVMQNPRHLVRRRGQEARLRCSPMKGHSHVYWYRQLPEEGLKFMVYLQKENIIDESGMPKERFSAEFPKEGPSILRIQQVVRGDSAAYFCASSPPWAGATETQYFGPGTRLLVL.

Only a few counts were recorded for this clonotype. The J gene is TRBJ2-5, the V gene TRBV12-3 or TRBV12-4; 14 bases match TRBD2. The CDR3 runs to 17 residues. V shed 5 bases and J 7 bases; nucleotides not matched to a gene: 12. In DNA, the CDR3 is TGTGCCAGCAGTGGGACTAGCGGGAGCAGCGGCGGGGGGACCCAGTACTTC. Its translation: CASSGTSGSSGGGTQYF.